This TCR beta chain was recovered during a study of regulatory T cells in long-lasting Graves disease. Whole-study results and caveats: It was in persistent disease that TRBV28, TRBJ1-2 and TRBJ2-5 were favored.

This clonotype occurred many times. The target antigen is unknown. Sample time point: newly diagnosed GD, antithyroid drugs for less than 3 months. Researchers made the TCR library from RNA that was extracted from PBMCs. CDR1 is KGHSH and CDR2 is LQKENI in the germline V gene. The J segment lost 6 bases and the V segment lost 5 bases, leaving 7 bases of the junction unmatched. This CDR3 comprises 14 residues. To make TCR beta libraries, researchers used iRepertoire HTBI primers and Arm-PCR of CDR3 regions. Each CDR3 protein gets one entry after TCRdb re-called the multiplex PCR reads with MiXCR. This sample has fewer than 500,000 distinct CDR3 sequences, with around 16% found just once. Separately, the same data were catalogued under a study of T cells in Graves' hyperthyroidism and ophthalmopathy.

This sequence originates from a middle-aged man with Graves disease. The starting material was peripheral blood mononuclear cells (PBMCs), obtained at new diagnosis, from a patient treated with antithyroid drugs. This chain links TRBV18 with TRBJ2-3; 8 nucleotides line up with TRBD2. The CDR3 spells CASSRAGARDTQYF. DNA of the CDR3: TGTGCCAGCTCAAGAGCGGGAGCTCGTGATACGCAGTATTTT.